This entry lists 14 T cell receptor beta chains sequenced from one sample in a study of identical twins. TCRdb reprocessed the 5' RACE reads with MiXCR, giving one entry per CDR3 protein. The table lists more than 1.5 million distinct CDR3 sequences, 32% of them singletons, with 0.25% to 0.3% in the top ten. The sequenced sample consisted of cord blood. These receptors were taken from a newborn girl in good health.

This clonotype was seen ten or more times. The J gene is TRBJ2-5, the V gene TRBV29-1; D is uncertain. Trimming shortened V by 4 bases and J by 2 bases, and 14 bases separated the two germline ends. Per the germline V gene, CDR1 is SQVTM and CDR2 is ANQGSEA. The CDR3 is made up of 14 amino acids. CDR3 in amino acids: CSVVPDGSQETQYF. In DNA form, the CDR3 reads TGCAGCGTTGTTCCGGACGGATCTCAAGAGACCCAGTACTTC.

CDR3 sequence: CSARSGTEATDTQYF. In DNA form, the CDR3 reads TGCAGTGCTAGGTCCGGGACAGAAGCCACAGATACGCAGTATTTT. The chain carries TRBV20-1 and TRBJ2-3, with 7 nucleotides matching TRBD1. CDR1 and CDR2 from the germline V gene are DFQATT and SNEGSKA (reference sequence). This CDR3 is built from 15 residues. J lost 2 bases, V lost 3 bases, and 8 bases had no gene match.

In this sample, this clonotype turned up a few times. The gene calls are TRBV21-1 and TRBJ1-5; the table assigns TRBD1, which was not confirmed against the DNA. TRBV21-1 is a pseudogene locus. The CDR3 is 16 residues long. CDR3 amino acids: CASSKGTGKSNQPQHF. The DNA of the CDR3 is TGTGCCAGCAGCAAAGGCACAGGGAAGAGCAATCAGCCCCAGCATTTT.

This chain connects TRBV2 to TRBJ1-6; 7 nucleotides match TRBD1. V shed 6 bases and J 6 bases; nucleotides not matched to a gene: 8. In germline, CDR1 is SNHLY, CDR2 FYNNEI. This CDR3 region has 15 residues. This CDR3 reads CASRGAGTANSPLHF. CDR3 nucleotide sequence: TGTGCCAGCAGGGGGGCCGGGACAGCTAATTCACCCCTCCACTTT. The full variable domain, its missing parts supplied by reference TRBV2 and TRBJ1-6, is EPEVTQTPSHQVTQMGQEVILRCVPISNHLYFYWYRQILGQKVEFLVSFYNNEISEKSEIFDDQFSVERPDGSNFTLKIRSTKLEDSAMYFCASRGAGTANSPLHFGNGTRLTVT.

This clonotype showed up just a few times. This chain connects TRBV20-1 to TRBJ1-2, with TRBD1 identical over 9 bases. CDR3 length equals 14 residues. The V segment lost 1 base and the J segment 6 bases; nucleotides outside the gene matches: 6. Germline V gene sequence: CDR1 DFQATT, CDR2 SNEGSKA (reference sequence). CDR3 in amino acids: CSARVGQGQNGYTF. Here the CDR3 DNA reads TGCAGTGCTAGAGTTGGACAGGGGCAGAATGGCTACACCTTC.

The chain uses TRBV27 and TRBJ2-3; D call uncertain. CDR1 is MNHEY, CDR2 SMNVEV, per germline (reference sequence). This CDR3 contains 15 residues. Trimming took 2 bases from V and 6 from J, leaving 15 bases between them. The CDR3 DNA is TGTGCCAGCAGTTTAACGGGTATGAGGCTGGATACGCAGTATTTT. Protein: CASSLTGMRLDTQYF.

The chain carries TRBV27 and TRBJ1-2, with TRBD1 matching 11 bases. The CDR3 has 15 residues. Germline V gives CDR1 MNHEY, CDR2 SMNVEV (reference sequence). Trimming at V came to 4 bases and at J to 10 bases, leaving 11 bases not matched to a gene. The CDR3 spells CASSSPGQGVNDYTF. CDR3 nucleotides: TGTGCCAGCAGTTCACCGGGACAGGGGGTAAATGACTACACCTTC.

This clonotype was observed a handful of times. CDR3 nucleotides: TGCAGTGTTAACCGGGAGGCCAATCAGCCCCAGCATTTT. This sequence encodes CSVNREANQPQHF. The V gene is TRBV20-1, the J gene TRBJ1-5, with D hard to call. CDR1 DFQATT and CDR2 SNEGSKA come from the germline V gene (reference sequence). This CDR3 has 13 amino acids. With 7 bases removed from V and 3 bases from J, the gap between germline ends came to 13 bases.

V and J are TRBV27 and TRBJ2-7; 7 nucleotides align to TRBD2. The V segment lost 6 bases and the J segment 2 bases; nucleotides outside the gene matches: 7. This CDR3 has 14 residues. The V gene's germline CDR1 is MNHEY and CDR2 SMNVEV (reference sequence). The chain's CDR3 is CASSPSGYTYEQYF. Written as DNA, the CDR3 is TGTGCCAGCAGCCCTAGCGGTTATACCTACGAGCAGTACTTC.

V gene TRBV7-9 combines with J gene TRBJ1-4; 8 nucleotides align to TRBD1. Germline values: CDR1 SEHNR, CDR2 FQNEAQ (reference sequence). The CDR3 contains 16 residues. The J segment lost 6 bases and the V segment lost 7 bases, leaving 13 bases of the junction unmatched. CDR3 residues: CASTIPLTGEDEKLFF. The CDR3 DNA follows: TGTGCCAGCACCATCCCCCTGACAGGGGAGGATGAAAAACTGTTTTTT.

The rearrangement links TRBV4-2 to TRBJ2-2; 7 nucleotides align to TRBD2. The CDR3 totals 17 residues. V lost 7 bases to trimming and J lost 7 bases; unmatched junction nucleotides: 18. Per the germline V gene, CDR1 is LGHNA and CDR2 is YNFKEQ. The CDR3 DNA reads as TGTGCCAGCACCTCCCTAACGGGGAGGGCCGTAGGCGGGGAGCTGTTTTTT. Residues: CASTSLTGRAVGGELFF.

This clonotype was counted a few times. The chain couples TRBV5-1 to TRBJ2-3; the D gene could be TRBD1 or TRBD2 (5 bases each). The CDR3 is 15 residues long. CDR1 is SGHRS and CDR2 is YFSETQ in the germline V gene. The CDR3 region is CASTPGTQTLGTQYF. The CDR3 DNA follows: TGCGCTTCCACCCCCGGGACGCAGACGTTGGGTACGCAGTATTTT.

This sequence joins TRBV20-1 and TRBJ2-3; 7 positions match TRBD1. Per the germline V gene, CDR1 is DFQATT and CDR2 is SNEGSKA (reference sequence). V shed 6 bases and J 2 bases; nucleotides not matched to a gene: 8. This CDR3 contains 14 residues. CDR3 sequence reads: CSAPRQGYTDTQYF. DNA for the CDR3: TGCAGTGCGCCGCGACAGGGATACACAGATACGCAGTATTTT.

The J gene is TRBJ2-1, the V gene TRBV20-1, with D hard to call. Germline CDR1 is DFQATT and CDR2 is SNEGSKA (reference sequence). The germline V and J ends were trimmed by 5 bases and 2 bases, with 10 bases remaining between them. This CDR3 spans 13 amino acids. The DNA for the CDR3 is TGCAGTGCTGAGGCTAGTACCTACAATGAGCAGTTCTTC. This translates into CSAEASTYNEQFF.